The 17 T cell receptor beta chains in this list originate from one sample, sequenced in a study of CD8 T cells in ankylosing spondylitis. Study-level findings and limits: In ankylosing spondylitis blood, a motif of eight highly homologous TCR beta variants appeared characteristic.

No antigen has been assigned to these receptors. MiXCR, applied by TCRdb to the 5' RACE reads, yields one record per CDR3 protein. The sample records about 510,000 distinct CDR3 sequences, approximately 5.3% being singletons. The sample taken for sequencing was blood, either unsorted or a sorted T cell fraction (not recorded which). These receptor sequences come from a male donor with ankylosing spondylitis.

The rearrangement joins TRBV9 to TRBJ1-6; 8 nucleotides match TRBD1. Germline values: CDR1 SGDLS, CDR2 YYNGEE. The CDR3 contains 14 residues. The J segment lost 8 bases and the V segment lost 3 bases, leaving 4 bases of the junction unmatched. The CDR3 region is CASSDDRGDSPLHF. The CDR3 coding sequence is TGTGCCAGCAGCGACGACAGGGGCGATTCACCCCTCCACTTT.

There are many counts of this clonotype. The chain uses TRBV5-1 and TRBJ2-6, with a tentative D call TRBD1 (6 bases). V was clipped by 4 bases and J by 0 bases, with 8 bases between them. This CDR3 comprises 15 residues. Germline-derived CDR1 and CDR2 are SGHRS and YFSETQ. CDR3 in DNA: TGCGCCAGCAGCAAACAGGGCTCTGGGGCCAACGTCCTGACTTTC. Translation gives CASSKQGSGANVLTF.

This clonotype was detected many times. The rearrangement links TRBV27 to TRBJ1-1, with D possibly TRBD1 on 6 matching bases. This CDR3 spans 13 amino acids. Trimming took 8 bases from V and 0 from J, leaving 10 bases between them. The V gene's germline CDR1 is MNHEY and CDR2 SMNVEV (reference sequence). The CDR3 is CASARGLNTEAFF. The DNA of the CDR3 is TGTGCCAGCGCCCGGGGGCTGAACACTGAAGCTTTCTTT.

This clonotype was observed at least ten times. This rearrangement joins TRBV4-3 to TRBJ1-5; D remains ambiguous. Germline CDR1 is LGHNA and CDR2 is YSLEER. Trimming left V 0 bases short and J 7 bases short, with 16 bases between. The CDR3 sequence is 16 residues long. The CDR3 spells CASSQDYQGRRQPQHF. The DNA for the CDR3 is TGCGCCAGCAGCCAAGATTATCAAGGACGAAGGCAGCCCCAGCATTTT.

This clonotype was observed many times. This rearrangement joins TRBV14 to TRBJ2-3, with D perhaps matching TRBD1 (5 bases). The CDR3 consists of 15 residues. V lost 3 bases, J lost 1 base, and 11 bases lay in between. Per germline, CDR1 SGHDN and CDR2 FVKESK. CDR3 protein: CASSHGQGRTDTQYF. The CDR3 DNA follows: TGTGCCAGCAGCCACGGTCAGGGCCGCACAGATACGCAGTATTTT.

The V and J genes are TRBV4-3 and TRBJ1-5; the D gene is possibly TRBD1 (6 bases). The germline V gene encodes CDR1 LGHNA and CDR2 YSLEER. The V and J ends lost 0 bases and 2 bases respectively, with 11 bases between them. CDR3 length: 16 amino acids. CDR3 nucleotide sequence: TGCGCCAGCAGCCAAGATTGGGGGCAGCGCAATCAGCCCCAGCATTTT. Protein sequence: CASSQDWGQRNQPQHF.

The chain is built from TRBV7-3 and TRBJ1-1, with 8 positions matching TRBD1. This CDR3 is built from 15 residues. CDR1 is SGHTA, CDR2 FQGTGA, per germline. V was clipped by 6 bases and J by 1 base; unmatched bases: 7. The CDR3 DNA follows: TGTGCCAGCAGTTCAGGTGGACAGGGGAACACTGAAGCTTTCTTT. Translated: CASSSGGQGNTEAFF.

This clonotype has a count of ten or more. The chain recombines TRBV5-1 with TRBJ2-2; D remains ambiguous. The germline V gene has CDR1 SGHRS and CDR2 YFSETQ. The CDR3 extends over 16 amino acids. Deletions cut 2 bases from V and 0 bases from J, with 11 bases between. The CDR3, as DNA: TGCGCCAGCAGCTTTAGGCAGACTCCGAACACCGGGGAGCTGTTTTTT. Protein: CASSFRQTPNTGELFF.

This clonotype was recorded many times. V gene TRBV6-2 or TRBV6-3 combines with J gene TRBJ1-2; possible D gene TRBD1, 5 bases. Germline V lookup: CDR1 MNHEY, CDR2 SVGEGT. Trimming removed 5 bases from V and 2 bases from J, with 21 bases in between. The CDR3 length is 17 residues. CDR3 protein: CASSQRWGSRINYGYTF. The CDR3 DNA reads as TGTGCCAGCAGTCAACGTTGGGGCAGCAGGATCAACTATGGCTACACCTTC.

Many counts were recorded for this clonotype. This rearrangement joins TRBV5-1 to TRBJ2-5; 10 nucleotides line up with TRBD2. This CDR3 is 15 amino acids long. Germline assignment: CDR1 SGHRS and CDR2 YFSETQ. Trimming took 4 bases from V and 5 from J; bases not matched to a gene: 8. CDR3 coding DNA: TGCGCCAGCAGCGCGCTAGCGGGAGACTATGAGACCCAGTACTTC. Protein sequence: CASSALAGDYETQYF.

The V call is TRBV6-1, the J call TRBJ1-1; D unresolved. The CDR3 is 14 residues long. Germline loops: CDR1 MNHNS, CDR2 SASEGT. The V end was cut by 8 bases, the J end by 1 base, with 14 bases between. This chain's CDR3 is CASVAPPANTEAFF. CDR3 bases: TGTGCCAGCGTGGCCCCGCCGGCGAACACTGAAGCTTTCTTT.

In this sample, this clonotype turned up many times. The chain employs TRBV20-1 and TRBJ2-1; no definite D call. CDR3 size: 13 residues. Trimming stripped 2 bases from V and 2 bases from J, with 7 bases between. Germline V gene data show CDR1 as DFQATT and CDR2 as SNEGSKA (reference sequence). CDR3 DNA: TGCAGTGCTAGACTCAAGACCTACAATGAGCAGTTCTTC. Translation gives CSARLKTYNEQFF.

Ten or more counts support this clonotype. This chain connects TRBV6-2 or TRBV6-3 to TRBJ2-7; D is uncertain. This CDR3 has 17 residues. CDR1 and CDR2 (germline): MNHEY, SVGEGT. The V end was cut by 3 bases, the J end by 4 bases, with 22 bases between. CDR3 amino acids: CASSYRTGRGGWYEQYF. For the CDR3, the DNA is TGTGCCAGCAGTTATCGTACCGGTCGCGGTGGCTGGTACGAGCAGTACTTC.

This clonotype was counted at least ten times. The rearrangement joins TRBV27 to TRBJ2-2; D is unclear. The germline CDR1 and CDR2 sequences are MNHEY and SMNVEV (reference sequence). Between the trimmed V and J ends, which lost 1 base and 6 bases, there was a span of 9 bases. CDR3 length equals 14 residues. CDR3 DNA sequence: TGTGCCAGCAGTTTATACGCCACTGCCGGGGAGCTGTTTTTT. Amino acids: CASSLYATAGELFF.

V is TRBV28 and J is TRBJ2-1; a weak D match, TRBD1 (6 bases). The germline V gene has CDR1 MDHEN and CDR2 SYDVKM. This CDR3 comprises 15 residues. Trimming removed 5 bases from V and 5 bases from J, with 16 bases in between. CDR3 in DNA: TGTGCCAGCAGTCCACGGGGACAAGCAAACAATGAGCAGTTCTTC. It yields the protein CASSPRGQANNEQFF. The whole variable domain, remainder taken from reference TRBV28 and TRBJ2-1, is DVKVTQSSRYLVKRTGEKVFLECVQDMDHENMFWYRQDPGLGLRLIYFSYDVKMKEKGDIPEGYSVSREKKERFSLILESASTNQTSMYLCASSPRGQANNEQFFGPGTRLTVL.

This clonotype appeared many times. The rearrangement uses TRBV18 and TRBJ2-5, with D tentatively TRBD2 (5 bases). The germline CDR1 and CDR2 sequences are KGHSH and LQKENI. The CDR3 length is 12 residues. V was shortened by 0 bases and J by 7 bases, with 6 bases between the two germline ends. CDR3 bases: TGTGCCAGCTCACCACCCCGGGGGACCCAGTACTTC. Amino acids: CASSPPRGTQYF.

This clonotype was recorded at least ten times. The chain recombines TRBV29-1 with TRBJ2-7; 9 nucleotides align to TRBD2. The CDR3 totals 17 residues. Germline assignment: CDR1 SQVTM and CDR2 ANQGSEA. The V and J ends lost 4 bases and 3 bases, in that order; junction bases with no gene match: 16. The CDR3 coding sequence is TGCAGCGTTGGGCCCCAACGCCCGGGACTAGCAGGCTACGAGCAGTACTTC. Amino acid sequence: CSVGPQRPGLAGYEQYF.